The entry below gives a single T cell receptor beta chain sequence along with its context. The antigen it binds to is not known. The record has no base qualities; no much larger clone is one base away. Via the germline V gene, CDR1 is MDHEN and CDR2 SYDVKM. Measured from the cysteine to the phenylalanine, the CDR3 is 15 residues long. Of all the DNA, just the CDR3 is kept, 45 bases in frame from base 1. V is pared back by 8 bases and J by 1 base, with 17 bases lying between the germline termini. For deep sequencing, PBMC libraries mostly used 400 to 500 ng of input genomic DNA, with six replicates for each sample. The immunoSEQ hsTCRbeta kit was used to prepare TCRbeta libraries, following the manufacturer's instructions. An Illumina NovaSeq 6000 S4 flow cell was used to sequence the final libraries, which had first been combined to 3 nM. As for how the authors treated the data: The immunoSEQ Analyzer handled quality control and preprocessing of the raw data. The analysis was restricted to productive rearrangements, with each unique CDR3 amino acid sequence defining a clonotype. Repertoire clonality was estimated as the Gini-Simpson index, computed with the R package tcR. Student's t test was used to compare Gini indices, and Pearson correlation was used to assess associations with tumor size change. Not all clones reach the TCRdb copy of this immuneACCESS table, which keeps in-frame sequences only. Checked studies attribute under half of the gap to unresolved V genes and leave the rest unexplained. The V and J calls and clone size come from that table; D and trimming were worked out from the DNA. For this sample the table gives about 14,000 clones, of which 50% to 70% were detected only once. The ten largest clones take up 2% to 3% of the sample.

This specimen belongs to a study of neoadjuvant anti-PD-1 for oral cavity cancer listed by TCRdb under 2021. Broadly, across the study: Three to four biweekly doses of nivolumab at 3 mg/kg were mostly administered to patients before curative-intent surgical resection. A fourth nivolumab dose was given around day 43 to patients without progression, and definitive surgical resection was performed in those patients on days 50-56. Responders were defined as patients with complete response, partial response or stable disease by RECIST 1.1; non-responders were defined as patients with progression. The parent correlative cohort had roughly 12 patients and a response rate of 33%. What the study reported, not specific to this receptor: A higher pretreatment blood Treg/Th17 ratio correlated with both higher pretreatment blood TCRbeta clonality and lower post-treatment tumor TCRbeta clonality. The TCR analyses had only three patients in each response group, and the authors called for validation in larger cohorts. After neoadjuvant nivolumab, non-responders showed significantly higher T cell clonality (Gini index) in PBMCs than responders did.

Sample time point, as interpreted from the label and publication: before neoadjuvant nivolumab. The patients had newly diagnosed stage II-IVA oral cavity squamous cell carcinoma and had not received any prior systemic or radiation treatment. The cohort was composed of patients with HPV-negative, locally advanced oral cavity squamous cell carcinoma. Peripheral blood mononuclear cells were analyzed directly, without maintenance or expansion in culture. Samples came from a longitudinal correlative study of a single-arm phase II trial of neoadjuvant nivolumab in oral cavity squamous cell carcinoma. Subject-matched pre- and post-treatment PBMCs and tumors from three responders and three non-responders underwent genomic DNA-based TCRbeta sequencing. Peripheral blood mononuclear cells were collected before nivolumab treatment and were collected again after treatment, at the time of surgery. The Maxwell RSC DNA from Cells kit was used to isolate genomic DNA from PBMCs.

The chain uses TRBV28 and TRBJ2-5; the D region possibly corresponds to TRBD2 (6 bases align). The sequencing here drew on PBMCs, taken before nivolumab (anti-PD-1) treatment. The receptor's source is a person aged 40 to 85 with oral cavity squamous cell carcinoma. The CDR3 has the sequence CASARSSALQETQYF. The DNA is TGTGCCAGCGCCCGTTCTAGCGCACTCCAAGAGACCCAGTACTTC.